Following are 22 T cell receptor beta chains from one sample sequenced in a study of T cells in localized non-small cell lung cancer. The data were produced by immunoSEQ multiplex PCR, yet TCRdb's version contains in-frame clones alone and is incomplete. In the table there are some 85,000 clones, roughly 80% of which are singletons. This material consisted of PBMCs, taken before any cancer treatment. The receptors shown here come from a man aged 40 to 70 with stage II squamous cell lung carcinoma.

This clone was recorded only once. The V and J genes are TRBV30 and TRBJ2-6; D remains ambiguous. V was trimmed by 2 bases and J by 2 bases, leaving 10 bases between them. CDR3 length equals 15 residues. CDR1 is GTSNPN and CDR2 is SVGIG in the germline V gene (reference sequence). Here the CDR3 reads CAWSPGSTGANVLTF. The CDR3 DNA reads TGTGCCTGGAGTCCCGGGTCCACTGGGGCCAACGTCCTGACTTTC. Using reference TRBV30 and TRBJ2-6 for the parts outside the CDR3, the full variable domain is SQTIHQWPATLVQPVGSPLSLECTVEGTSNPNLYWYRQAAGRGLQLLFYSVGIGQISSEVPQNLSASRPQDRQFILSSKKLLLSDSGFYLCAWSPGSTGANVLTFGAGSRLTVL.

V usage is TRBV5-4 and J usage is TRBJ2-7, with 7 nucleotides matching TRBD2. The CDR3 loop spans 12 amino acids. J was trimmed by 3 bases and V by 3 bases; bases with no gene match: 0. Germline assignment: CDR1 SGHNT and CDR2 YYREEE (reference sequence). The CDR3 spells CASSSSGYEQYF. CDR3 coding DNA: TGTGCCAGCAGCTCTAGCGGCTACGAGCAGTACTTC.

This chain uses TRBV27 with TRBJ2-7; 14 positions agree with TRBD2. Germline loops: CDR1 MNHEY, CDR2 SMNVEV (reference sequence). This CDR3 is built from 16 residues. The V and J ends lost 6 bases and 2 bases, in that order; junction bases with no gene match: 6. The CDR3 protein is CASRGTSGGPTYEQYF. Here the CDR3 DNA reads TGTGCCAGCAGGGGGACTAGCGGGGGCCCCACCTACGAGCAGTACTTC.

V is TRBV18 and J is TRBJ1-5; the match to TRBD1 covers 10 bases. Germline-derived CDR1 and CDR2 are KGHSH and LQKENI. This CDR3 has 14 amino acids. Trimming at V came to 4 bases and at J to 7 bases, leaving 4 bases not matched to a gene. The CDR3 nucleotides read TGTGCCAGCTCACAAGGACAGGGGGGCCAGCCCCAGCATTTT. Protein sequence: CASSQGQGGQPQHF.

This clone was picked up a small number of times. The rearrangement links TRBV18 to TRBJ2-4; the match to TRBD2 covers 9 bases. V was clipped by 5 bases and J by 6 bases; unmatched bases: 2. CDR1 and CDR2 (germline): KGHSH, LQKENI. The CDR3 is 13 amino acids. The chain's CDR3 is CASSASGANIQYF. The CDR3, as DNA: TGTGCCAGCTCAGCTAGCGGGGCAAACATTCAGTACTTC. The full variable domain, with the rest looked up from reference TRBV18 and TRBJ2-4, is NAGVMQNPRHLVRRRGQEARLRCSPMKGHSHVYWYRQLPEEGLKFMVYLQKENIIDESGMPKERFSAEFPKEGPSILRIQQVVRGDSAAYFCASSASGANIQYFGAGTRLSVL.

J is TRBJ2-5 and V is TRBV7-3; no reliable D call. V lost 1 base and J 1 base, leaving 7 bases between the germline ends. Germline loops: CDR1 SGHTA, CDR2 FQGTGA. The CDR3 is made up of 14 amino acids. The CDR3, as DNA: TGTGCCAGCAGCTTAAGTGGTTCCCAAGAGACCCAGTACTTC. It is translated as CASSLSGSQETQYF.

This clone was recorded once. The CDR3 DNA reads TGTGCCTGGAGCGGTGGTACTGGGGCCAACGTCCTGACTTTC. Translated, it gives CAWSGGTGANVLTF. The V call is TRBV30, the J call TRBJ2-6, with no clear D. CDR1 GTSNPN and CDR2 SVGIG come from the germline V gene (reference sequence). Trimming stripped 3 bases from V and 2 bases from J, with 8 bases between. This CDR3 spans 14 amino acids.

The gene calls are TRBV21-1 and TRBJ1-4; the table gives TRBD1 as D, unverified against the DNA. TRBV21-1 is a listed pseudogene. This CDR3 contains 16 residues. CDR3 nucleotides: TGTGCCAGCACTCTAGCCCCCGGGACAGTAGATGAAAAACTGTTTTTT. Translating gives CASTLAPGTVDEKLFF.

This clone has only one observation. V usage is TRBV11-1 and J usage is TRBJ1-5; no definite D call. The CDR3 covers 13 residues. Germline V gives CDR1 SGHAT, CDR2 FQDESV (reference sequence). The germline V and J ends were trimmed by 1 base and 6 bases, with 7 bases remaining between them. CDR3 residues: CASSLVEGQPQHF. Written as DNA, the CDR3 is TGTGCCAGCAGCTTAGTCGAGGGTCAGCCCCAGCATTTT.

The CDR3 loop is CATSISLAGADTQYF. As DNA, the CDR3 is TGTGCCACCAGCATCTCACTAGCCGGTGCAGATACGCAGTATTTT. The chain has TRBV15 and TRBJ2-3; tentatively, D is TRBD2 (6 bases). Trimming shortened V by 4 bases and J by 4 bases, and 15 bases separated the two germline ends. The CDR3 covers 15 residues. The germline CDR1 and CDR2 sequences are LNHNV and YYDKDF (reference sequence).

This clone was seen just once. Its ends do not fully match the called genes, so a read error is possible. This chain links TRBV7-7 with TRBJ1-3, with D unclear. The length of the CDR3 is 15 residues. Germline-derived CDR1 and CDR2 are SSHAT and FNYEAQ (reference sequence). CDR3 protein: CASSPMTGSGNTIYF. The CDR3 DNA reads TGTGCTAGCAGCCCGATGACCGGCTCTGGAAACACCATATATTTT.

V and J are TRBV19 and TRBJ2-1; TRBD2 might be the D (6 bases). This CDR3 spans 14 amino acids. V dropped 1 base and J dropped 7 bases, with 11 bases sitting between them. Germline CDR1 is LNHDA and CDR2 is SQIVND (reference sequence). The DNA for the CDR3 is TGTGCCAGTAGTATAGGGGGGGAGACAAATGAGCAGTTCTTC. It is translated as CASSIGGETNEQFF.

The V and J genes are TRBV16 and TRBJ1-4, with 11 nucleotides matching TRBD1. CDR1 KGHSY and CDR2 FQNENV come from the germline V gene. The CDR3 sequence is 15 residues long. Losses at the gene ends were 5 bases for V and 8 bases for J; bases not matched to a gene: 7. CDR3 in DNA: TGTGCCAGCAGCTCCAGGACAGGGGGCATAGAAAAACTGTTTTTT. Its translation: CASSSRTGGIEKLFF.

The CDR3 DNA reads as TGTGCCAGCAGTGAAGCGCCCGGGGGCGGGGCGGAGACCCAGTACTTC. It yields the protein CASSEAPGGGAETQYF. The gene calls are TRBV6-1 and TRBJ2-5; D may be TRBD1 or TRBD2 (6 bases each). Germline V gene sequence: CDR1 MNHNS, CDR2 SASEGT. The V and J ends lost 0 bases and 5 bases respectively, with 16 bases between them. This CDR3 has 16 amino acids.

The J gene is TRBJ1-1, the V gene TRBV28; a possible D gene is TRBD1 (6 bases). With 7 bases removed from V and 6 bases from J, the gap between germline ends came to 18 bases. Germline V gene data show CDR1 as MDHEN and CDR2 as SYDVKM. The CDR3 extends over 14 amino acids. The CDR3 DNA is TGTGCCAGCACCCCTGAATGGGGGGCGGCTGAAGCTTTCTTT. It codes for CASTPEWGAAEAFF.

This sequence joins TRBV30 and TRBJ2-7, with TRBD2 matching over 9 bases. V dropped 0 bases and J dropped 5; count of bases not matched to a gene: 5. This CDR3 is 14 amino acids long. Germline V CDR1 and CDR2: GTSNPN, SVGIG (reference sequence). The CDR3 here is CAWSVLAGFDEQYF. CDR3 sequence (DNA): TGTGCCTGGAGTGTTCTAGCGGGATTCGACGAGCAGTACTTC.

The J gene is TRBJ2-2, the V gene TRBV27; 14 bases agree with TRBD2. The germline V gene encodes CDR1 MNHEY and CDR2 SMNVEV (reference sequence). The junction had 0 bases not matched to a gene; V was cut back by 0 bases and J by 6 bases. The CDR3 is 16 residues long. The CDR3 DNA reads TGTGCCAGCAGTTTATCGGGACTAGCGGGGGCCGGGGAGCTGTTTTTT. As protein: CASSLSGLAGAGELFF.

The rearrangement links TRBV7-8 to TRBJ2-2, with a weak D call TRBD2 (6 bases). The ends were cut back, 3 bases at V and 2 bases at J, with 10 bases in the middle. The CDR3 has 15 residues. The V gene's germline CDR1 is SGHVS and CDR2 FQNEAQ. The CDR3 DNA reads TGTGCCAGCAGCTTCGGGCGGGGCAACACCGGGGAGCTGTTTTTT. Its translation is CASSFGRGNTGELFF.

V gene TRBV6-6 combines with J gene TRBJ1-1; perhaps TRBD1 as D (6 bases). This CDR3 spans 14 amino acids. The germline V gene encodes CDR1 MNHNY and CDR2 SVGAGI (reference sequence). The V gene lost 5 bases and the J gene lost 1 base, with 11 bases spanning the gap. Written as DNA, the CDR3 is TGTGCCAGCAGTCCCAGGGGAGGGAACACTGAAGCTTTCTTT. It encodes CASSPRGGNTEAFF.

This clone was seen just once. The V call is TRBV6-5, the J call TRBJ2-7; TRBD1 matches at 11 bases. V lost 0 bases to trimming and J lost 6 bases; unmatched junction nucleotides: 7. The CDR3 runs 16 residues. Germline values: CDR1 MNHEY, CDR2 SVGAGI. The CDR3 DNA follows: TGTGCCAGCAGTTACTCGCGGACAGGGGGCGCGGGCGAGCAGTACTTC. As protein: CASSYSRTGGAGEQYF.

V and J are TRBV2 and TRBJ2-5; TRBD2 matches at 10 bases. Losses at the gene ends were 6 bases for V and 4 bases for J; bases not matched to a gene: 8. Germline V gene lookup returns CDR1 SNHLY and CDR2 FYNNEI. This CDR3 spans 15 amino acids. CDR3 residues: CASSRAGGPVETQYF. The CDR3, as DNA: TGTGCCAGCAGCCGAGCGGGAGGGCCGGTAGAGACCCAGTACTTC.

The chain recombines TRBV5-6 with TRBJ2-3, with D uncertain. Germline CDR1 SGHDT, CDR2 YYEEEE. This CDR3 comprises 12 residues. The V end was cut by 3 bases, the J end by 5 bases, with 7 bases between. The CDR3 sequence: CASSSYLDTQYF. CDR3 DNA sequence: TGTGCCAGCAGCTCTTACTTAGATACGCAGTATTTT.